A selection of T cell receptor beta chains follows, all from one sample in a study of shared clonotypes between healthy human individuals. Measured with immunoSEQ multiplex PCR; TCRdb has only the in-frame clones, and not every one. The table records 2 million to 2.5 million clones, 93% of them present only once. Input material: naive CD4+ T cells from PBMCs. These receptors were taken from a man younger than 35 in good health. Some clones in this sample may be carry-over from other donors' samples. CDR3s include the opening cysteine and the closing phenylalanine or tryptophan.

len: 14; v_gene: TRBV19; CDR3aa: CASSIFAGEGGYTF
len: 13; v_gene: TRBV5-1; CDR3aa: CASRIGRDTEAFF
len: 14; v_gene: TRBV7-3; CDR3aa: CASSPGQGNYGYTF
len: 15; v_gene: TRBV5-1; CDR3aa: CASSPPGQGTGELFF
len: 18; v_gene: TRBV18; CDR3aa: CASSPRALAGVMGDEQYF
len: 13; v_gene: TRBV5-8; CDR3aa: CASSLGRGHEQYF
len: 13; v_gene: TRBV9; CDR3aa: CASSVVGETEQYF
len: 18; v_gene: TRBV5-1; CDR3aa: CASSLETSGMLLRGEQYF
len: 17; v_gene: TRBV4-2; CDR3aa: CASSQDPPGGFTDTQYF
len: 13; v_gene: TRBV27; CDR3aa: CASSWTGNYEQYF
len: 16; v_gene: TRBV6-1; CDR3aa: CASSEALRGYVQPQHF
len: 16; v_gene: TRBV6-1; CDR3aa: CASSETYRGAYNEQFF
len: 15; v_gene: TRBV5-1; CDR3aa: CASSPGTLNTDTQYF
len: 16; v_gene: TRBV28; CDR3aa: CASTPSLGSRNTEAFF
len: 15; v_gene: TRBV19; CDR3aa: CASSRTTGGAETQYF
len: 13; v_gene: TRBV6-6; CDR3aa: CASTRQENTEAFF
len: 15; v_gene: TRBV9; CDR3aa: CASSVDGQGQNEQFF
len: 17; v_gene: TRBV4-3; CDR3aa: CASSRLTGTGANTEAFF
len: 14; v_gene: TRBV5-1; CDR3aa: CASSLLGVQETQYF
len: 16; v_gene: TRBV9; CDR3aa: CASSVAGTRYPYEQYF
len: 13; v_gene: TRBV19; CDR3aa: CASSIVYQETQYF
len: 14; v_gene: TRBV6-1; CDR3aa: CASSWSGSGNEQFF
len: 14; v_gene: TRBV28; CDR3aa: CASGWDRGTDTQYF
len: 17; v_gene: TRBV5-8; CDR3aa: CASSFDRGGRLSQPQHF
len: 15; v_gene: TRBV25-1; CDR3aa: CASSDWTNPGETQYF
len: 16; v_gene: TRBV12-2; CDR3aa: CASRLASRQKNTEAFF